This T cell receptor beta chain was captured by sequencing in a study of T-cell memory formation after mild COVID-19. TCRdb fed the 5' RACE reads into MiXCR, producing one record per CDR3 protein. The sample holds 400,000 to 500,000 distinct CDR3 sequences, 20% seen once. This CDR3 spans 12 amino acids. Germline V gene lookup returns CDR1 SGHVS and CDR2 FQNEAQ. V was cut by 2 bases and J by 7 bases, with 6 bases left in between. The TCR originated in an adult woman who had mild COVID-19 (a few samples of this study predate the infection). Cell type and time point are not known. Sequenced material: PBMCs or a T cell subset sorted from them (not recorded which). V usage is TRBV7-8 and J usage is TRBJ2-1; no reliable D call. As DNA, the CDR3 is TGTGCCAGCAGCTTAATAGAAAATGAGCAGTTCTTC. The encoded protein is CASSLIENEQFF. Variable domain in full (rest from reference TRBV7-8 and TRBJ2-1): GAGVSQSPRYKVAKRGQDVALRCDPISGHVSLFWYQQALGQGPEFLTYFQNEAQLDKSGLPSDRFFAERPEGSVSTLKIQRTQQEDSAVYLCASSLIENEQFFGPGTRLTVL.